These 32 T cell receptor beta chains were all obtained from the same sample, sequenced in a study of blood T cell repertoires in COVID-19. TCRdb's table, derived via immunoSEQ multiplex PCR, lists solely in-frame clones and lacks some. Of around 100,000 clones listed, less than 90% are singletons. Sequencing used peripheral blood. These TCRs come from a man aged 30-40 years in a cohort sampled during active COVID-19.

As regards this clone: The junction differs from germline at one of its ends, possibly a read error. The gene calls are TRBV7-2 and TRBJ2-7; 8 positions agree with TRBD2. The CDR3 spans 16 residues. Germline CDR1 reads SGHTA; CDR2 reads FQGNSA. CDR3 in DNA: TGTGCCAGCACCTTAGTGGCGGGCGGGGGGACCGGCGAGCAGTACTTC. Translation gives CASTLVAGGGTGEQYF.

The chain combines TRBV24-1 with TRBJ2-7; TRBD1 matches at 10 bases. The length of the CDR3 is 16 residues. Germline CDR1 and CDR2: KGHDR and SFDVKD. With 3 bases clipped from V and 0 bases from J, the junction kept 4 bases outside the gene matches. This CDR3 reads CATSDPGQGNSYEQYF. The CDR3 DNA reads as TGTGCCACCAGTGATCCGGGACAGGGGAACTCCTACGAGCAGTACTTC.

The chain links TRBV2 to TRBJ2-7, with 8 bases matching TRBD2. Germline assignment: CDR1 SNHLY and CDR2 FYNNEI. V shed 4 bases and J 4 bases; nucleotides not matched to a gene: 6. There are 14 residues in the CDR3. The chain's CDR3 is CASSVSGGRYEQYF. The CDR3 DNA follows: TGTGCCAGCAGTGTGAGCGGGGGCAGGTACGAGCAGTACTTC.

The chain uses TRBV7-8 and TRBJ1-1; D gene unclear. Germline V gene sequence: CDR1 SGHVS, CDR2 FQNEAQ. This CDR3 comprises 17 residues. The V end lost 3 bases, the J end lost 1 base, and 18 bases lay between the germline ends. In nucleotides, the CDR3 is TGTGCCAGCAGCTTGAGGTTCGGGGATAGGGCGAACACTGAAGCTTTCTTT. It specifies CASSLRFGDRANTEAFF.

The CDR3 spells CASSSGTYEQYF. In DNA, the CDR3 is TGCGCCAGCAGCTCGGGGACCTACGAGCAGTACTTC. The J gene is TRBJ2-7, the V gene TRBV5-1, with D possibly being TRBD2 (5 bases). V was shortened by 3 bases and J by 2 bases, with 6 bases between the two germline ends. Germline loops: CDR1 SGHRS, CDR2 YFSETQ. The CDR3 is 12 amino acids.

The V gene is TRBV9, the J gene TRBJ2-2; TRBD2 might be the D (6 bases). The germline V and J ends were trimmed by 7 bases and 4 bases, with 20 bases remaining between them. CDR3 length: 16 amino acids. Germline loops: CDR1 SGDLS, CDR2 YYNGEE. The CDR3 region has the DNA TGTGCCAGCGATCGCCAGGGAGGACTTACCACCGGGGAGCTGTTTTTT. Protein: CASDRQGGLTTGELFF. Filled out from reference TRBV9 and TRBJ2-2, the complete variable domain reads DSGVTQTPKHLITATGQRVTLRCSPRSGDLSVYWYQQSLDQGLQFLIQYYNGEERAKGNILERFSAQQFPDLHSELNLSSLELGDSALYFCASDRQGGLTTGELFFGEGSRLTVL.

The chain has TRBV12-3 or TRBV12-4 and TRBJ1-1; possible D gene TRBD1, 6 bases. V shed 6 bases and J shed 11 bases, with 16 bases lying between them. This CDR3 is built from 12 residues. Here the CDR3 DNA reads TGTGCCAGCAGGTTTAGCCGGGACAAGGCTTTCTTT. It specifies CASRFSRDKAFF.

This sequence joins TRBV5-1 and TRBJ1-1; TRBD1 might be the D (6 bases). CDR1 and CDR2 (germline): SGHRS, YFSETQ. Trimming took 6 bases from V and 4 from J, leaving 16 bases between them. This CDR3 is built from 14 residues. The CDR3 sequence: CASIATPGATEAFF. In DNA form, the CDR3 reads TGCGCCAGCATAGCGACACCAGGGGCCACTGAAGCTTTCTTT.

The rearrangement joins TRBV3-1 (or the pseudogene TRBV3-2) to TRBJ2-3; 7 bases fit TRBD2. V lost 1 base to trimming and J lost 2 bases; unmatched junction nucleotides: 6. Germline CDR1 LGHDT, CDR2 YNNKEL (reference sequence). The CDR3 is 16 amino acids. The CDR3 protein is CASSQVAGGTTDTQYF. The CDR3, as DNA: TGTGCCAGCAGCCAAGTGGCCGGGGGGACCACAGATACGCAGTATTTT.

The rearrangement uses TRBV6-5 and TRBJ2-5; 9 bases map to TRBD1. The germline gives CDR1 MNHEY, CDR2 SVGAGI. The CDR3 extends over 14 amino acids. J was trimmed by 1 base and V by 9 bases; bases with no gene match: 6. CDR3 region: CASTGTGPQETQYF. The CDR3 nucleotides read TGTGCCAGTACCGGGACAGGGCCCCAAGAGACCCAGTACTTC.

DNA of the CDR3: TGTGCCAGCAGCTACCTTAATTCAGGGGGAAGGAACACTGAAGCTTTCTTT. Its protein is CASSYLNSGGRNTEAFF. The rearrangement uses TRBV3-1 (or the pseudogene TRBV3-2) and TRBJ1-1; the match to TRBD1 covers 7 bases. J gave up 1 base and V 5 bases, and 13 bases lay outside the gene matches. CDR3 length equals 17 residues. CDR1 is LGHDT and CDR2 is YNNKEL in the germline V gene (reference sequence).

This rearrangement joins TRBV14 to TRBJ2-2; 10 bases are shared with TRBD2. Germline CDR1 and CDR2: SGHDN and FVKESK. V dropped 0 bases and J dropped 8; count of bases not matched to a gene: 9. This CDR3 region has 17 residues. As DNA, the CDR3 is TGTGCCAGCAGCCAAGAAGCAGCGGGGGGGCCAGCTGGGGAGCTGTTTTTT. It is translated as CASSQEAAGGPAGELFF.

This clone was seen once. The chain employs TRBV2 and TRBJ2-7; tentatively, D is TRBD1 (6 bases). Germline CDR1 reads SNHLY; CDR2 reads FYNNEI. V was cut by 0 bases and J by 3 bases, with 12 bases left in between. The CDR3 loop spans 15 amino acids. CDR3 amino acids: CASSEAWQGNYEQYF. The CDR3 DNA sequence: TGTGCCAGCAGTGAAGCGTGGCAGGGGAACTACGAGCAGTACTTC.

This chain uses TRBV4-3 with TRBJ1-4, with 7 bases that match TRBD1. The CDR3 runs 14 residues. Germline CDR1 is LGHNA and CDR2 is YSLEER. V lost 4 bases and J lost 7; bases outside the gene matches: 6. Written as DNA, the CDR3 is TGCGCCAGCAGCCCCCGACCAGGGGGTGAAAAACTGTTTTTT. Protein sequence: CASSPRPGGEKLFF.

The chain is built from TRBV7-9 and TRBJ2-5; a possible D gene is TRBD2 (7 bases). The germline V gene has CDR1 SEHNR and CDR2 FQNEAQ (reference sequence). The V end was cut by 1 base, the J end by 7 bases, with 10 bases between. The CDR3 contains 13 residues. The CDR3 DNA reads TGTGCCAGCAGCTTAGAGGGAGGGGGGACCCAGTACTTC. This gives the protein CASSLEGGGTQYF. Combining the CDR3 with reference TRBV7-9 and TRBJ2-5 gives the whole variable domain DTGVSQNPRHKITKRGQNVTFRCDPISEHNRLYWYRQTLGQGPEFLTYFQNEAQLEKSRLLSDRFSAERPKGSFSTLEIQRTEQGDSAMYLCASSLEGGGTQYFGPGTRLLVL.

This sequence joins TRBV10-1 and TRBJ2-7; D not resolved. This CDR3 is built from 13 residues. Germline V gene sequence: CDR1 WNHNN, CDR2 SYGVQD (reference sequence). Trimming took 0 bases from V and 3 from J, leaving 6 bases between them. The CDR3 is CASSESTRYEQYF. The CDR3 coding sequence is TGCGCCAGCAGTGAGTCGACTCGCTACGAGCAGTACTTC.

There are a few counts of this clone. The CDR3 coding sequence is TGTGCCAGCAGCTTGGATGGACTAGCGGGGGGTGGAGAGCAGTTCTTC. Its protein is CASSLDGLAGGGEQFF. The chain couples TRBV11-2 to TRBJ2-1; 14 positions match TRBD2. Losses at the gene ends were 3 bases for V and 10 bases for J; bases not matched to a gene: 8. Germline loops: CDR1 SGHAT, CDR2 FQNNGV. The CDR3 covers 16 residues.

This sequence joins TRBV5-4 and TRBJ1-1; D perhaps matches TRBD1 (6 bases). The germline gives CDR1 SGHNT, CDR2 YYREEE (reference sequence). Trimming cost V 2 bases and J 2 bases, with 10 bases left between them. This CDR3 is 14 amino acids long. The CDR3 sequence is CASSLVGGNTEAFF. The CDR3 region has the DNA TGTGCCAGCAGCTTAGTAGGGGGTAACACTGAAGCTTTCTTT.

The chain couples TRBV7-9 to TRBJ2-3, with a possible D match to TRBD2 (5 bases). This CDR3 contains 15 residues. Germline CDR1 reads SEHNR; CDR2 reads FQNEAQ (reference sequence). The V gene lost 5 bases and the J gene lost 0 bases, with 12 bases spanning the gap. This chain's CDR3 is CASSPEGTSTDTQYF. CDR3 DNA: TGTGCCAGCAGCCCCGAGGGCACTAGCACAGATACGCAGTATTTT. The full variable domain, its missing parts supplied by reference TRBV7-9 and TRBJ2-3, is DTGVSQNPRHKITKRGQNVTFRCDPISEHNRLYWYRQTLGQGPEFLTYFQNEAQLEKSRLLSDRFSAERPKGSFSTLEIQRTEQGDSAMYLCASSPEGTSTDTQYFGPGTRLTVL.

This clone was seen only once. V usage is TRBV12-3 or TRBV12-4 and J usage is TRBJ2-5, with TRBD2 matching over 9 bases. V trimming: 6 bases; J trimming: 3 bases; junction bases outside the gene matches: 2. The CDR3 has 13 residues. Written as DNA, the CDR3 is TGTGCCAGCAGCCGACTAGCGGAAGAGACCCAGTACTTC. It yields the protein CASSRLAEETQYF.

The chain joins TRBV5-4 to TRBJ1-2; D is possibly TRBD1 (5 bases). This CDR3 comprises 13 residues. Germline V gives CDR1 SGHNT, CDR2 YYREEE (reference sequence). V was cut by 0 bases and J by 8 bases, with 11 bases left in between. The CDR3 coding sequence is TGTGCCAGCAGCTTGGACAGGATGGGCGGCTACACCTTC. The encoded protein is CASSLDRMGGYTF.

The chain carries TRBV6-2 or TRBV6-3 and TRBJ2-1; D not resolved. The germline CDR1 and CDR2 sequences are MNHEY and SVGEGT. This CDR3 has 13 residues. V dropped 0 bases and J dropped 9 bases, with 9 bases sitting between them. DNA for the CDR3: TGTGCCAGCAGTTACTCAAGCGTATCTGAGCAGTTCTTC. Its protein product is CASSYSSVSEQFF.

The genes are TRBV3-1 (or the pseudogene TRBV3-2) and TRBJ1-6; D gene uncertain. Deletions cut 4 bases from V and 9 bases from J, with 19 bases between. CDR1 is LGHDT, CDR2 YNNKEL, per germline (reference sequence). The CDR3 is 16 amino acids. CDR3 residues: CASSLLGSKTTSPLHF. The CDR3 nucleotides read TGTGCCAGCAGCCTACTAGGCAGTAAGACCACTTCACCCCTCCACTTT.

The chain joins TRBV18 to TRBJ1-5, with 9 bases aligning to TRBD1. V lost 6 bases, J lost 2 bases, and 14 bases stayed unmatched. The V gene's germline CDR1 is KGHSH and CDR2 LQKENI. The CDR3 is 18 residues long. The CDR3 bases are TGTGCCAGCTCCCTAAAAGGGGACAGGGCGAGGGGCAATCAGCCCCAGCATTTT. Translated: CASSLKGDRARGNQPQHF.

This chain links TRBV7-9 with TRBJ1-1, with TRBD1 identical over 8 bases. V shed 2 bases, J shed 5 bases, and the junction held 4 bases outside the gene matches. CDR1 is SEHNR and CDR2 is FQNEAQ in the germline V gene (reference sequence). The CDR3 runs to 14 residues. Here the CDR3 reads CASSLQGAGTEAFF. CDR3 DNA sequence: TGTGCCAGCAGCTTACAGGGGGCTGGAACTGAAGCTTTCTTT.

The genes are TRBV5-1 and TRBJ2-6, with 8 bases identical to TRBD1. The CDR3 is made up of 17 amino acids. The V segment lost 5 bases and the J segment 0 bases; nucleotides outside the gene matches: 7. Per the germline V gene, CDR1 is SGHRS and CDR2 is YFSETQ. The CDR3 sequence is CASRRDRPASGANVLTF. CDR3 coding DNA: TGCGCCAGCAGACGGGACAGGCCCGCCTCTGGGGCCAACGTCCTGACTTTC.

The chain uses TRBV6-6 and TRBJ1-2, with D possibly matching TRBD1 (5 bases). This CDR3 spans 13 amino acids. V dropped 5 bases and J dropped 4 bases, with 11 bases sitting between them. Germline CDR1 MNHNY, CDR2 SVGAGI (reference sequence). CDR3 in DNA: TGTGCCAGCAGTCCCCAGGGTCTCTATGGCTACACCTTC. This sequence encodes CASSPQGLYGYTF.

The V gene is TRBV3-1 (or the pseudogene TRBV3-2), the J gene TRBJ2-7, with D perhaps matching TRBD1 (5 bases). This CDR3 spans 15 amino acids. V was cut by 1 base and J by 2 bases, with 12 bases left in between. CDR1 and CDR2 (germline): LGHDT, YNNKEL (reference sequence). The CDR3 here is CASSQVPWGPYEQYF. In DNA, the CDR3 is TGTGCCAGCAGCCAAGTTCCCTGGGGCCCCTACGAGCAGTACTTC.

The V and J genes are TRBV24-1 and TRBJ2-1; 8 bases are a match to TRBD2. Trimming at V came to 4 bases and at J to 5 bases, leaving 15 bases not matched to a gene. Germline CDR1 KGHDR, CDR2 SFDVKD. The CDR3 runs 18 residues. The DNA for the CDR3 is TGTGCCACCAGTGAACGCACCGTAGCGGGGTTCAATCACAATGAGCAGTTCTTC. It yields the protein CATSERTVAGFNHNEQFF.

This sequence joins TRBV28 and TRBJ1-6, with 8 bases matching TRBD1. Per germline, CDR1 MDHEN and CDR2 SYDVKM. The CDR3 spans 14 residues. Trimming cost V 6 bases and J 16 bases; bases outside gene matches: 14. The CDR3 DNA sequence: TGTGCCAGCAGCCAAGGACAGGGAGGCCGGGGACTCCACTTT. Its translation is CASSQGQGGRGLHF.

V gene TRBV19 combines with J gene TRBJ2-7, with 10 bases identical to TRBD1. The CDR3 length is 14 residues. The germline gives CDR1 LNHDA, CDR2 SQIVND (reference sequence). V lost 5 bases and J lost 3; bases outside the gene matches: 4. The CDR3 here is CASSLGQGVYEQYF. DNA for the CDR3: TGTGCCAGTAGTCTAGGACAGGGGGTCTACGAGCAGTACTTC. Based on the CDR3 plus reference TRBV19 and TRBJ2-7, the full variable domain is DGGITQSPKYLFRKEGQNVTLSCEQNLNHDAMYWYRQDPGQGLRLIYYSQIVNDFQKGDIAEGYSVSREKKESFPLTVTSAQKNPTAFYLCASSLGQGVYEQYFGPGTRLTVT.

This chain links TRBV7-9 with TRBJ2-2; no clear D. Germline V gene sequence: CDR1 SEHNR, CDR2 FQNEAQ (reference sequence). The CDR3 runs to 14 residues. V was clipped by 4 bases and J by 3 bases, with 9 bases between them. The CDR3 is CASSYLRDTGELFF. The CDR3 DNA reads TGTGCCAGCAGCTATTTACGGGACACCGGGGAGCTGTTTTTT. The full variable domain, with the rest looked up from reference TRBV7-9 and TRBJ2-2, is DTGVSQNPRHKITKRGQNVTFRCDPISEHNRLYWYRQTLGQGPEFLTYFQNEAQLEKSRLLSDRFSAERPKGSFSTLEIQRTEQGDSAMYLCASSYLRDTGELFFGEGSRLTVL.